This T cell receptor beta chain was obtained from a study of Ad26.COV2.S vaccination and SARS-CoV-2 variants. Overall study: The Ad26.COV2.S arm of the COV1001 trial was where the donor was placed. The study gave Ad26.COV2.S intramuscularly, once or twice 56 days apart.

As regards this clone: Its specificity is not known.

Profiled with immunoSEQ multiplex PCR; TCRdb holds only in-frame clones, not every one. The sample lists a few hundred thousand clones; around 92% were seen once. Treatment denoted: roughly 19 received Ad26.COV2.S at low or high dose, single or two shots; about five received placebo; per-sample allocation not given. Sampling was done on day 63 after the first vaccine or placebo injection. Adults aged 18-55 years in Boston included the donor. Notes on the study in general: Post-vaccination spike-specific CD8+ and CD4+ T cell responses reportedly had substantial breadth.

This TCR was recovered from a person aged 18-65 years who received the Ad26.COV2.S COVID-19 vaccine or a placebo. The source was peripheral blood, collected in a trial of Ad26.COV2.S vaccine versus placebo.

CDR3 sequence reads: CASSKQGGSPTDTQYF. CDR3 DNA: TGTGCCAGCAGCAAACAGGGAGGTAGTCCCACAGATACGCAGTATTTT. V is TRBV7-2 and J is TRBJ2-3; D could derive from TRBD1 or TRBD2 (6 bases each). V was clipped by 5 bases and J by 2 bases, with 17 bases between them. CDR1 and CDR2 from the germline V gene are SGHTA and FQGNSA. This CDR3 contains 16 residues.